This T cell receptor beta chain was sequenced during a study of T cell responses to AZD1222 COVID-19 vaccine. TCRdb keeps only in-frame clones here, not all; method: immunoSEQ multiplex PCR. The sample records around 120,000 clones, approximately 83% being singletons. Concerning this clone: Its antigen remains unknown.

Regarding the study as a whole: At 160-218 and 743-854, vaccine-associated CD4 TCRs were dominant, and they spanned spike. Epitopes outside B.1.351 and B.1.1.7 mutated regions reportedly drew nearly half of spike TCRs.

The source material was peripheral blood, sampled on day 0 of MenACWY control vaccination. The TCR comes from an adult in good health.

CDR3 nucleotides: TGTGCCAGCAGTGGATCAGATAACTATGGCTACACCTTC. Its protein is CASSGSDNYGYTF. The chain carries TRBV5-6 and TRBJ1-2; no clear D gene. Trimming removed 5 bases at V and 1 base at J, with 9 bases between. Germline CDR1 reads SGHDT; CDR2 reads YYEEEE. The CDR3 length is 13 residues. Filled out from reference TRBV5-6 and TRBJ1-2, the complete variable domain reads DAGVTQSPTHLIKTRGQQVTLRCSPKSGHDTVSWYQQALGQGPQFIFQYYEEEERQRGNFPDRFSGHQFPNYSSELNVNALLLGDSALYLCASSGSDNYGYTFGSGTRLTVV.